The 15 T cell receptor beta chains in this list originate from one sample, sequenced in a study of cytomegalovirus exposure and HLA in healthy donors. With 60 Vbeta and 13 Jbeta primers, the PCR was carried out. TCRdb's copy holds only in-frame clones and misses some; the assay was immunoSEQ multiplex PCR. Of some 150,000 clones listed, around 72% are singletons. Specimen: PBMCs. These receptors originate from a man between 50 and 59 years old in good health and CMV-seropositive.

This sequence joins TRBV9 and TRBJ2-7; 8 bases match TRBD1. This CDR3 spans 15 amino acids. Unmatched junction bases numbered 2, after V lost 0 bases and J lost 0 bases. CDR1 and CDR2 from the germline V gene are SGDLS and YYNGEE. CDR3 DNA sequence: TGTGCCAGCAGCGTAGGGGGACAGGACTCCTACGAGCAGTACTTC. Protein: CASSVGGQDSYEQYF.

The chain combines TRBV5-8 with TRBJ2-2, with TRBD2 matching over 13 bases. CDR3 length equals 15 residues. Germline V gives CDR1 SGHTS, CDR2 YDEGEE. With 4 bases clipped from V and 8 bases from J, the junction kept 5 bases outside the gene matches. The CDR3, as DNA: TGTGCCAGCAGCCCTCGGACTAGCGGGAGAGGGGAGCTGTTTTTT. Translation: CASSPRTSGRGELFF.

This clone was recorded a few times. The V gene is TRBV28, the J gene TRBJ1-6; 8 bases align to TRBD1. CDR3 length equals 15 residues. Trimming took 7 bases from V and 3 from J; bases not matched to a gene: 5. The germline CDR1 and CDR2 sequences are MDHEN and SYDVKM. DNA for the CDR3: TGTGCCAGCAACGAAGGGACAGGCTATAATTCACCCCTCCACTTT. This codes for CASNEGTGYNSPLHF.

The V call is TRBV2, the J call TRBJ1-2; TRBD1 matches at 9 bases. The CDR3 runs 15 residues. Germline CDR1 reads SNHLY; CDR2 reads FYNNEI. The V gene end was trimmed by 9 bases and the J gene end by 4 bases; junction bases not matched to a gene: 12. The CDR3: CASRRGQGFSYGYTF. For the CDR3, the DNA is TGTGCCAGTCGACGGGGACAGGGTTTTAGCTATGGCTACACCTTC.

In its sample, this clone was seen a few times. The chain joins TRBV7-2 to TRBJ2-1; D is uncertain. Germline V gives CDR1 SGHTA, CDR2 FQGNSA. The CDR3 spans 16 residues. Trimming removed 1 base from V and 0 bases from J, with 10 bases in between. CDR3 protein: CASSLGSGASYNEQFF. CDR3 sequence (DNA): TGTGCCAGCAGCTTAGGGTCAGGTGCCTCCTACAATGAGCAGTTCTTC.

The chain employs TRBV4-2 and TRBJ1-5, with D maybe TRBD1 (6 bases). Germline assignment: CDR1 LGHNA and CDR2 YNFKEQ. CDR3 length: 15 amino acids. Deletions cut 0 bases from V and 5 bases from J, with 11 bases between. The CDR3 DNA reads TGTGCCAGCAGCCAAGAGGGGGCGCGGGATCAGCCCCAGCATTTT. Translation: CASSQEGARDQPQHF.

The V call is TRBV13, the J call TRBJ2-5; 8 bases map to TRBD1. Unmatched junction bases numbered 4, after V lost 5 bases and J lost 2 bases. The CDR3 consists of 14 residues. Germline V gives CDR1 PRHDT, CDR2 FYEKMQ (reference sequence). The CDR3 spells CASSLDRGQETQYF. The CDR3 nucleotides read TGTGCCAGCAGCCTTGACAGGGGTCAAGAGACCCAGTACTTC. The full variable domain, rest sourced from reference TRBV13 and TRBJ2-5, is AAGVIQSPRHLIKEKRETATLKCYPIPRHDTVYWYQQGPGQDPQFLISFYEKMQSDKGSIPDRFSAQQFSDYHSELNMSSLELGDSALYFCASSLDRGQETQYFGPGTRLLVL.

The rearrangement joins TRBV10-1 to TRBJ2-3; 7 positions match TRBD1. Trimming at V came to 3 bases and at J to 5 bases, leaving 8 bases not matched to a gene. Germline V CDR1 and CDR2: WNHNN, SYGVQD (reference sequence). CDR3 size: 15 residues. The chain's CDR3 is CASSDPKRGRDTQYF. CDR3 coding DNA: TGCGCCAGCAGTGATCCGAAGAGGGGGCGAGATACGCAGTATTTT.

Points on this clone: At one of its ends the junction is not consistent with the germline gene, which may arise from a read error. The chain uses TRBV7-9 and TRBJ1-5, with D maybe TRBD1 (5 bases). This CDR3 has 14 residues. Germline CDR1 and CDR2: SEHNR and FQNEAQ (reference sequence). The CDR3 protein is CSSSFPGQDQPQHF. The CDR3 region has the DNA TGTTCCAGCAGCTTCCCAGGGCAGGATCAGCCCCAGCATTTT.

This clone was observed once. This chain connects TRBV9 to TRBJ2-1, with a weak D call TRBD2 (5 bases). Germline V gene lookup returns CDR1 SGDLS and CDR2 YYNGEE. The CDR3 extends over 16 amino acids. Trimming stripped 0 bases from V and 0 bases from J, with 10 bases between. CDR3 in amino acids: CASSVATGSSYNEQFF. The CDR3 DNA is TGTGCCAGCAGCGTAGCTACGGGAAGCTCCTACAATGAGCAGTTCTTC.

V usage is TRBV5-1 and J usage is TRBJ1-5; no reliable D call. CDR3 length: 14 residues. Trimming removed 0 bases from V and 6 bases from J, with 10 bases in between. CDR1 is SGHRS, CDR2 YFSETQ, per germline. CDR3 nucleotide sequence: TGCGCCAGCAGCTTGGCGGCGGGCATTCAGCCCCAGCATTTT. This translates into CASSLAAGIQPQHF. Full variable domain (missing parts from reference TRBV5-1 and TRBJ1-5): KAGVTQTPRYLIKTRGQQVTLSCSPISGHRSVSWYQQTPGQGLQFLFEYFSETQRNKGNFPGRFSGRQFSNSRSEMNVSTLELGDSALYLCASSLAAGIQPQHFGDGTRLSIL.

This clone was seen a single time. The chain uses TRBV2 and TRBJ1-4; D is possibly TRBD1 (5 bases). V was pared by 6 bases and J by 8 bases, with 25 bases between. Germline V gene sequence: CDR1 SNHLY, CDR2 FYNNEI. CDR3 length: 17 amino acids. The CDR3 here is CASRNTLSDTGREKLFF. The DNA for the CDR3 is TGTGCCAGCAGGAATACCCTGTCGGACACTGGTAGGGAAAAACTGTTTTTT.

The chain joins TRBV6-6 to TRBJ2-1; 7 bases match TRBD1. Germline V gene sequence: CDR1 MNHNY, CDR2 SVGAGI (reference sequence). V lost 6 bases, J lost 8 bases, and 7 bases stayed unmatched. The length of the CDR3 is 13 residues. The CDR3 loop reads CASSQGDSYEQFF. The CDR3 DNA reads TGTGCCAGCAGCCAAGGGGACAGTTATGAGCAGTTCTTC.

This clone is a singleton in its sample. V gene TRBV19 combines with J gene TRBJ2-3, with 10 bases identical to TRBD2. V shed 6 bases and J 6 bases; nucleotides not matched to a gene: 12. The CDR3 has 16 amino acids. The V gene's germline CDR1 is LNHDA and CDR2 SQIVND (reference sequence). CDR3 sequence: CASRGSERGGLDTQYF. DNA of the CDR3: TGTGCCAGTAGGGGTTCGGAGCGGGGGGGCCTTGATACGCAGTATTTT.

A few counts support this clone. The J gene is TRBJ2-2, the V gene TRBV6-5, with D unresolved. CDR1 and CDR2 (germline): MNHEY, SVGAGI. The length of the CDR3 is 12 residues. V was clipped by 0 bases and J by 7 bases, with 3 bases between them. CDR3 in amino acids: CASSYSVGELFF. The CDR3 region has the DNA TGTGCCAGCAGTTACTCCGTCGGGGAGCTGTTTTTT.